Each of the 22 T cell receptor beta chains below was sequenced from the same sample in a study of memory CD4+ T cells and cytomegalovirus serostatus. Single viable CD3+CD4+CD8-CD45RO+ cells were sorted as the memory CD4+ T cells. This table comes from immunoSEQ multiplex PCR, and its TCRdb copy is limited to in-frame clones, with some not included. The sample yields some 52,000 clones, just under 80% seen once. The sample comprised memory CD4+ T cells from blood. All receptors derive from an adult in good health and CMV-seronegative.

CDR3 nucleotides: TGTGCCAGCAGCGGGAGGGGCCCACGGGAGGAGACCCAGTACTTC. Residues: CASSGRGPREETQYF. The rearrangement links TRBV5-4 to TRBJ2-5; TRBD2 matches at 7 bases. With V trimmed by 4 bases and J by 5 bases, 11 bases remained unmatched. The CDR3 consists of 15 residues. The germline gives CDR1 SGHNT, CDR2 YYREEE (reference sequence).

V and J are TRBV7-2 and TRBJ1-5; D is unresolved. V lost 3 bases to trimming and J lost 6 bases, with 15 bases between them. CDR3 length: 15 residues. CDR1 is SGHTA and CDR2 is FQGNSA in the germline V gene. The CDR3 reads CASSLDGGWGQPQHF. The CDR3 coding sequence is TGTGCCAGCAGCTTGGACGGCGGTTGGGGTCAGCCCCAGCATTTT.

This rearrangement joins TRBV6-1 to TRBJ2-1; D gene unclear. CDR3 length: 11 amino acids. Germline assignment: CDR1 MNHNS and CDR2 SASEGT. V dropped 4 bases and J dropped 9 bases, with 7 bases sitting between them. In DNA form, the CDR3 reads TGTGCCAGCAGTGGTTGGGGTGAGCAGTTCTTC. Its protein product is CASSGWGEQFF.

The chain employs TRBV29-1 and TRBJ1-3; no clear D. Trimming removed 7 bases at V and 2 bases at J, with 15 bases between. This CDR3 is 14 amino acids long. Germline assignment: CDR1 SQVTM and CDR2 ANQGSEA. The CDR3 is CSASPDGAGNTIYF. In nucleotides, the CDR3 is TGCAGCGCTAGCCCTGACGGGGCTGGAAACACCATATATTTT.

The chain is built from TRBV5-5 and TRBJ2-1; 9 bases agree with TRBD2. From germline, CDR1 is SGHKS and CDR2 YYEKEE (reference sequence). This CDR3 spans 16 amino acids. The ends lost 2 bases at V and 5 bases at J; junction bases unmatched: 8. CDR3 residues: CASSLRLAGTNNEQFF. CDR3 DNA sequence: TGTGCCAGCAGCTTAAGGCTAGCGGGGACTAACAATGAGCAGTTCTTC.

The rearrangement joins TRBV25-1 to TRBJ2-2; D not resolved. Germline V gene sequence: CDR1 MGHDK, CDR2 SYGVNS. The CDR3 is made up of 14 amino acids. The V gene lost 3 bases and the J gene lost 7 bases, with 12 bases spanning the gap. The chain's CDR3 is CASSDPLRGGELFF. The CDR3 coding sequence is TGTGCCAGCAGTGACCCCCTGCGAGGCGGGGAGCTGTTTTTT.

The genes are TRBV5-6 and TRBJ1-1; 7 nucleotides agree with TRBD1. The junction had 5 bases not matched to a gene; V was cut back by 5 bases and J by 1 base. Per germline, CDR1 SGHDT and CDR2 YYEEEE. The length of the CDR3 is 14 residues. DNA of the CDR3: TGTGCCAGCAGTCCACAGGGGAGGAACACTGAAGCTTTCTTT. This translates into CASSPQGRNTEAFF.

This chain connects TRBV9 to TRBJ1-3, with D tentatively TRBD1 (6 bases). The V and J ends lost 2 bases and 4 bases respectively, with 16 bases between them. From germline, CDR1 is SGDLS and CDR2 YYNGEE. The CDR3 spans 16 residues. This CDR3 reads CASSVLQGGHGNTIYF. The CDR3 DNA reads as TGTGCCAGCAGCGTTCTACAGGGTGGCCACGGAAACACCATATATTTT.

V and J are TRBV5-4 and TRBJ2-3; 9 bases match TRBD1. The CDR3 is 15 amino acids. Germline CDR1 SGHNT, CDR2 YYREEE (reference sequence). Losses at the gene ends were 3 bases for V and 1 base for J; bases not matched to a gene: 3. The CDR3 here is CASSWGQGGTDTQYF. In DNA form, the CDR3 reads TGTGCCAGCAGCTGGGGACAGGGTGGCACAGATACGCAGTATTTT.

The chain is built from TRBV5-4 and TRBJ1-4, with D possibly being TRBD1 (5 bases). The CDR3 covers 14 residues. The germline gives CDR1 SGHNT, CDR2 YYREEE (reference sequence). Trimming stripped 2 bases from V and 7 bases from J, with 12 bases between. As DNA, the CDR3 is TGTGCCAGCAGCTTTCAGGGTGTAGGTGAAAAACTGTTTTTT. It is translated as CASSFQGVGEKLFF.

This clone was counted only a few times. The chain couples TRBV7-8 to TRBJ1-1; TRBD1 matches at 9 bases. This CDR3 is built from 17 residues. Looked up from germline, CDR1 is SGHVS and CDR2 is FQNEAQ. V lost 3 bases to trimming and J lost 3 bases; unmatched junction nucleotides: 11. The CDR3: CASSLGREQGAYTEAFF. CDR3 DNA: TGTGCCAGCAGCTTGGGCAGAGAACAGGGGGCGTACACTGAAGCTTTCTTT.

CDR3 residues: CASSYSGAGEGYTF. For the CDR3, the DNA is TGTGCCAGCAGTTACTCAGGTGCTGGTGAGGGCTACACCTTC. The chain uses TRBV6-5 and TRBJ1-2; no clear D. Trimming stripped 0 bases from V and 8 bases from J, with 13 bases between. Per germline, CDR1 MNHEY and CDR2 SVGAGI. The CDR3 loop spans 14 amino acids.

This clone was detected a few times. This chain's CDR3 is CASSFMFRDGEQYF. CDR3 in DNA: TGTGCCAGCAGCTTTATGTTTAGGGATGGCGAGCAGTACTTC. This rearrangement joins TRBV5-4 to TRBJ2-7; D unclear. This CDR3 spans 14 amino acids. Trimming shortened V by 2 bases and J by 6 bases, and 15 bases separated the two germline ends. CDR1 and CDR2 (germline): SGHNT, YYREEE (reference sequence).

The rearrangement links TRBV7-9 to TRBJ1-6; D is uncertain. V was trimmed by 11 bases and J by 8 bases, leaving 16 bases between them. The V gene's germline CDR1 is SEHNR and CDR2 FQNEAQ (reference sequence). The CDR3 consists of 13 residues. As DNA, the CDR3 is TGTGCCGGACGTGAGGTCAGAGATTCACCCCTCCACTTT. Residues: CAGREVRDSPLHF.

The rearrangement links TRBV4-2 to TRBJ2-5, with D perhaps matching TRBD2 (7 bases). The V and J ends lost 0 bases and 10 bases respectively, with 24 bases between them. Germline V lookup: CDR1 LGHNA, CDR2 YNFKEQ. The CDR3 has 17 amino acids. This CDR3 reads CASSQEMRGGAGKDQYF. For the CDR3, the DNA is TGTGCCAGCAGCCAAGAAATGAGGGGGGGCGCAGGAAAGGACCAGTACTTC.

The chain couples TRBV18 to TRBJ2-7; D remains ambiguous. This CDR3 contains 12 residues. V lost 4 bases, J lost 3 bases, and 7 bases lay in between. Germline V gene data show CDR1 as KGHSH and CDR2 as LQKENI. The DNA for the CDR3 is TGTGCCAGCTCACAGGACGGCTACGAGCAGTACTTC. Its translation: CASSQDGYEQYF.

The chain joins TRBV4-2 to TRBJ1-2, with no clear D. With 0 bases removed from V and 10 bases from J, the gap between germline ends came to 6 bases. Germline V CDR1 and CDR2: LGHNA, YNFKEQ. The CDR3 is made up of 11 amino acids. The DNA of the CDR3 is TGTGCCAGCAGCCAAGATTCCCACTACACCTTC. This translates into CASSQDSHYTF.

This sequence joins TRBV6-5 and TRBJ1-5; D possibly corresponds to TRBD1 (5 bases). This CDR3 region has 14 residues. V was shortened by 6 bases and J by 4 bases, with 13 bases between the two germline ends. The V gene's germline CDR1 is MNHEY and CDR2 SVGAGI. CDR3 amino acids: CASSGWGPNQPQHF. As DNA, the CDR3 is TGTGCCAGCAGCGGGTGGGGACCTAATCAGCCCCAGCATTTT.

The CDR3 coding sequence is TGCGCCAGCAGCTTGGGGACAGGGCCAAATCAGCCCCAGCATTTT. This gives the protein CASSLGTGPNQPQHF. The chain joins TRBV5-1 to TRBJ1-5; TRBD1 matches 8 bases. The CDR3 length is 15 residues. V lost 0 bases to trimming and J lost 4 bases; unmatched junction nucleotides: 3. Germline CDR1 is SGHRS and CDR2 is YFSETQ.

J is TRBJ2-1 and V is TRBV7-9; D is possibly TRBD1 (6 bases). Between the trimmed V and J ends, which lost 5 bases and 0 bases, there was a span of 11 bases. The CDR3 spans 15 residues. Germline CDR1 is SEHNR and CDR2 is FQNEAQ (reference sequence). This CDR3 reads CASSRTESSYNEQFF. The CDR3 region has the DNA TGTGCCAGCAGCCGGACAGAAAGCTCCTACAATGAGCAGTTCTTC.

This sequence joins TRBV11-2 and TRBJ2-5; D might be TRBD1 (6 bases). Germline CDR1 SGHAT, CDR2 FQNNGV. This CDR3 spans 17 amino acids. Between the trimmed V and J ends, which lost 2 bases and 4 bases, there was a span of 20 bases. The CDR3 sequence: CASSLKPRGGRGETQYF. CDR3 nucleotides: TGTGCCAGCAGCTTAAAACCGAGAGGCGGCAGGGGAGAGACCCAGTACTTC.

The CDR3 spells CASSLRGGQGHNEQFF. CDR3 bases: TGTGCCAGCAGCCTACGGGGGGGCCAGGGCCACAATGAGCAGTTCTTC. The V gene is TRBV7-3, the J gene TRBJ2-1, with 8 positions matching TRBD2. CDR1 and CDR2 from the germline V gene are SGHTA and FQGTGA. V dropped 5 bases and J dropped 5; count of bases not matched to a gene: 11. This CDR3 comprises 16 residues.